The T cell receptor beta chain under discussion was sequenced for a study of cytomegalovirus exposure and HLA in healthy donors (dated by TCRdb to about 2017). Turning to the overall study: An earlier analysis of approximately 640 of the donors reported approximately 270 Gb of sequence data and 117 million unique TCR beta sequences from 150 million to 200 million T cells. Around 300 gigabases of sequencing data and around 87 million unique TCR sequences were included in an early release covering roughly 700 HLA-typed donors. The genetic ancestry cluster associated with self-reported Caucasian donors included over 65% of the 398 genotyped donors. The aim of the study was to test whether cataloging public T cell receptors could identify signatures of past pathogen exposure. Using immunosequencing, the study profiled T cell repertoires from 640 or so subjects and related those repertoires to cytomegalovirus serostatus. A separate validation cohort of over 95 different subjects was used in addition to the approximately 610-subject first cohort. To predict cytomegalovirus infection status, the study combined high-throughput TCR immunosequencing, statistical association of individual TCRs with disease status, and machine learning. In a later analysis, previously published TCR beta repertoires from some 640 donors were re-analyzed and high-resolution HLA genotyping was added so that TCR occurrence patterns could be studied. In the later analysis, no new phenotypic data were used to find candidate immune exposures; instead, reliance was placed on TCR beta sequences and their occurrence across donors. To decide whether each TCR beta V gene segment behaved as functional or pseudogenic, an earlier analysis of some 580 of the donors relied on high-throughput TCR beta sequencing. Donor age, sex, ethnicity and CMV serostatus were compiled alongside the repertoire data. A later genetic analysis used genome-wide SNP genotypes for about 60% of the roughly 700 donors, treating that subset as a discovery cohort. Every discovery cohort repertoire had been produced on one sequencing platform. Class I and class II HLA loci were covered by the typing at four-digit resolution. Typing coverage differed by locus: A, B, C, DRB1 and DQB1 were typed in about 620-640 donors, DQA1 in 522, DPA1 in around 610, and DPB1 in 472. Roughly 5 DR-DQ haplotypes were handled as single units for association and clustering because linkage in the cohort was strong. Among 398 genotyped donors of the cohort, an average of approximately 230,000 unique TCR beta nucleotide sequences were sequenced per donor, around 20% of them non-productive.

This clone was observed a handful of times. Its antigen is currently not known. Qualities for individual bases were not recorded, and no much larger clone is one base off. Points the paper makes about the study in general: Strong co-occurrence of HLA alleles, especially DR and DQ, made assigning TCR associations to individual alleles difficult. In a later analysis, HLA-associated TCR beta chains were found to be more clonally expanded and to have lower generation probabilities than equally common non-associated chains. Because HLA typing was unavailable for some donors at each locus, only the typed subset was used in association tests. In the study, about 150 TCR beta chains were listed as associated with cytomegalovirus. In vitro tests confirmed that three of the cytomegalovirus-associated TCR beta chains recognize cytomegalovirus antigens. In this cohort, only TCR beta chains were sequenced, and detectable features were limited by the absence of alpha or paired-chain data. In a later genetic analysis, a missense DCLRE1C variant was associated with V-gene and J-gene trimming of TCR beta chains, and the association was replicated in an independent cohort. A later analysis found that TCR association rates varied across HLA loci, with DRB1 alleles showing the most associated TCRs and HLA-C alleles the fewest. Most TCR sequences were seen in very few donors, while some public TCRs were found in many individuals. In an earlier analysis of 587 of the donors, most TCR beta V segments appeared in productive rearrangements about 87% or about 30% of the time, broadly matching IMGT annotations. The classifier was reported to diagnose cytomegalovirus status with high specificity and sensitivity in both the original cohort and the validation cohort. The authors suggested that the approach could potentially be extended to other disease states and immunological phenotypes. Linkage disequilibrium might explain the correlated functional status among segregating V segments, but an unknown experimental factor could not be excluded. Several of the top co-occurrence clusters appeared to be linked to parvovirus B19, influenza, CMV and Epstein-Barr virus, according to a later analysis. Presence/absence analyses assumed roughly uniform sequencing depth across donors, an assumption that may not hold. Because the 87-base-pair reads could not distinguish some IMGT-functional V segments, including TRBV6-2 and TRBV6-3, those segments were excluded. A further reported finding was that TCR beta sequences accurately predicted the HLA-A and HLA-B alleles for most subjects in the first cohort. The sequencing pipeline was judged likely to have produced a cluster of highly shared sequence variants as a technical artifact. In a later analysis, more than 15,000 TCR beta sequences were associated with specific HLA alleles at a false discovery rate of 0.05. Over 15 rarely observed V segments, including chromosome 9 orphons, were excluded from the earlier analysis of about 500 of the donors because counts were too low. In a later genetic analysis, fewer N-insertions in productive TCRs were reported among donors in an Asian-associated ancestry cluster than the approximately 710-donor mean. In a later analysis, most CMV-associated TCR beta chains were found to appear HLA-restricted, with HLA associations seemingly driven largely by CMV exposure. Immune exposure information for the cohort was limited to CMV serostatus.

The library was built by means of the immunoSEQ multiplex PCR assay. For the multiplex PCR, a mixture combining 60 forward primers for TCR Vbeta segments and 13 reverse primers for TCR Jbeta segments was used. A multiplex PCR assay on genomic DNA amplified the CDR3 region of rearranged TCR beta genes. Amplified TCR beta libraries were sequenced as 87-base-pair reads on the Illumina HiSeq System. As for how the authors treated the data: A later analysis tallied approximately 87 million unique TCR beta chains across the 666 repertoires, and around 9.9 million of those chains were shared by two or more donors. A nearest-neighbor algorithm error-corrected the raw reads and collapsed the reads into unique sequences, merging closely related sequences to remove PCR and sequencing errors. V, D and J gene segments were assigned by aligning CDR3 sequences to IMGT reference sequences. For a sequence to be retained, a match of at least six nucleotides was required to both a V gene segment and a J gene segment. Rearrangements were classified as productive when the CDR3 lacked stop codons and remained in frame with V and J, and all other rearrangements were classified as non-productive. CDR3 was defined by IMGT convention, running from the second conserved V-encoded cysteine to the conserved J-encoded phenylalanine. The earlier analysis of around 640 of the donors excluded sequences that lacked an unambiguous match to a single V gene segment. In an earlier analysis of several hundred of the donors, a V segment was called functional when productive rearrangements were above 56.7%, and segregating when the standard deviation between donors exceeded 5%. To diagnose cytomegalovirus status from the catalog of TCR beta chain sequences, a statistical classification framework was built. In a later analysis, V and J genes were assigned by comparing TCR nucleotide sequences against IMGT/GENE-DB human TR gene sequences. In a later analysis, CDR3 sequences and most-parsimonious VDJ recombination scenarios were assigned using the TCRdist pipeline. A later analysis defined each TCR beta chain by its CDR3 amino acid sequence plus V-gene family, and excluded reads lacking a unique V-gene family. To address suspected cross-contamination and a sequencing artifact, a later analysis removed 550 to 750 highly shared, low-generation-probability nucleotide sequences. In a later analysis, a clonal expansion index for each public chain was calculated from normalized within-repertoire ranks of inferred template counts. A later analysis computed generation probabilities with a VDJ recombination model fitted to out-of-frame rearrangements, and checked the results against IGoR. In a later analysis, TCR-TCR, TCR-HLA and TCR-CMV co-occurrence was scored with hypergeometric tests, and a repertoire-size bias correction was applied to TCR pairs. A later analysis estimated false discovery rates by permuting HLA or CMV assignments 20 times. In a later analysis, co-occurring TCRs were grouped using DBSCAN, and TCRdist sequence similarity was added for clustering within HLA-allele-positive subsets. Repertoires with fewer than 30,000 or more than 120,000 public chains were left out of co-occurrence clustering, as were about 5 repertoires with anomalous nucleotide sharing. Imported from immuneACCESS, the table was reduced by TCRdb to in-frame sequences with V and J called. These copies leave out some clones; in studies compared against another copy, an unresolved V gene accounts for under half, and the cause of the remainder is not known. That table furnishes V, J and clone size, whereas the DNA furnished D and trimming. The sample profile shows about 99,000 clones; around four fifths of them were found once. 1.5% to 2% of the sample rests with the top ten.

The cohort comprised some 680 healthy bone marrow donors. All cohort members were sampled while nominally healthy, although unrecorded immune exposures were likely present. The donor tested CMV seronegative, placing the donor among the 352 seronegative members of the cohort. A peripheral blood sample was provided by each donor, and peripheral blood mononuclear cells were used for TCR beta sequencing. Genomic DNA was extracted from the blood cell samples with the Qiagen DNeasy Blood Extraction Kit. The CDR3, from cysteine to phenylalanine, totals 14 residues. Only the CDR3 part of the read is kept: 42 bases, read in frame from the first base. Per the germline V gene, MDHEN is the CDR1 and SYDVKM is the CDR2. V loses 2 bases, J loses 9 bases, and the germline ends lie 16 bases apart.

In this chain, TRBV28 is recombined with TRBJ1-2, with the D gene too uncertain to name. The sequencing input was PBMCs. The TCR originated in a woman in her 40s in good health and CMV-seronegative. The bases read TGTGCCAGCAGTTTACAAGAGGCCCTGTTGAGCTACACCTTC. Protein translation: CASSLQEALLSYTF.